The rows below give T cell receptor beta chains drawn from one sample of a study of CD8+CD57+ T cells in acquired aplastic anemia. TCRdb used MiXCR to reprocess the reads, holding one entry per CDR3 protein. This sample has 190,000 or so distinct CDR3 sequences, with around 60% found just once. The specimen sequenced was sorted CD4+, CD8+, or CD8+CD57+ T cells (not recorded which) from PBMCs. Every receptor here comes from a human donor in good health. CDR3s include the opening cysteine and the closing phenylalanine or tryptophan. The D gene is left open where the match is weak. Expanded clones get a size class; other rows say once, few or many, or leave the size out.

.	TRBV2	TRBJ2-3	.	TGTGCCAGCAGTGATTTTGGTCCGTCCACAGATACGCAGTATTTT	CASSDFGPSTDTQYF
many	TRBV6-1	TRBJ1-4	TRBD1	TGTGCCAGCAGTGAAGGAAGTGAGGGGGCGCTTTGCTTTTTT	CASSEGSEGALCFF
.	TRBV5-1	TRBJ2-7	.	TGCGCCAGCAGCACGACGGGGTCCTCCTACGAGCAGTACTTC	CASSTTGSSYEQYF
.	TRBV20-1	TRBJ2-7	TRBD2	TGCAGTGCTAGACCCACTAGCGGCATCTCCTACGAGCAGTACTTC	CSARPTSGISYEQYF
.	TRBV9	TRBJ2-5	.	TGTGCCAGCAGCGTAGGACTAACCGAGGAACAAGAGACCCAGTACTTC	CASSVGLTEEQETQYF
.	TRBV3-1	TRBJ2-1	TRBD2	TGTGCCAGCAGCTCAACACTAGCGGGAGAGTTTGGTGAGCAGTTCTTC	CASSSTLAGEFGEQFF
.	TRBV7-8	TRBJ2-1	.	TGTGCCAGCAGCTTAAACGTCGCCGAGCAGTTCTTC	CASSLNVAEQFF
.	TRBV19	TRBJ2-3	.	TGTGCCAGTAGTATACGTGCAGGGATGACAGATACGCAGTATTTT	CASSIRAGMTDTQYF
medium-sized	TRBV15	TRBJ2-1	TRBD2	TGTGCCACCAGCGGTCCATCGGGGGGGCCGAACAATGAGCAGTTCTTC	CATSGPSGGPNNEQFF
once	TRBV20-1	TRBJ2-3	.	TGCAGTGCTAGTCGGGGGCGCTCAGATACGCAGTATTTT	CSASRGRSDTQYF
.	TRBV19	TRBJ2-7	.	TGTGCCAGTAGTATAAAACAGGGAGGTTCCTACGAGCAGTACTTC	CASSIKQGGSYEQYF
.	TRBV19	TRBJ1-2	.	TGTGCCAGTACGGACCGGGGGGTCTGGAAGTATGGCTACACCTTC	CASTDRGVWKYGYTF
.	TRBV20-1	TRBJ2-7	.	TGCAGTGCTAGTGACGGACAAGCCAACTCCTACGAGCAGTACTTC	CSASDGQANSYEQYF
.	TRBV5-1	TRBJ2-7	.	TGCGCCAGCAGCTTGTCTGGGATGCCCTACGAGCAGTACTTC	CASSLSGMPYEQYF
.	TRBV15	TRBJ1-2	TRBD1	TGTGCCACCAGCAGAGACAGGGGGAGATATGGCTACACCTTC	CATSRDRGRYGYTF
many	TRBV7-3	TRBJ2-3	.	TGTGCCAGCAGCGCCGGACCGGATACGCAGTATTTT	CASSAGPDTQYF
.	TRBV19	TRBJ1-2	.	TGTGCCAGTAGTATTGGGCAGGGAGCTAACTATGGCTACACCTTC	CASSIGQGANYGYTF
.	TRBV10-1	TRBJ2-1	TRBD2	TGTGCCATCAGGGGGGCTAGCGGGAGGAATGAGCAGTTCTTC	CAIRGASGRNEQFF
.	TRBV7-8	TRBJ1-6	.	TGTGCCAGCAGCCCCCGTGAAGGCGTGTCAAATTCACCCCTCCACTTT	CASSPREGVSNSPLHF
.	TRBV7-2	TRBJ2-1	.	TGTGCCAGCAGACCCAGTTGGGGGACACCGTACAATGAGCAGTTCTTC	CASRPSWGTPYNEQFF
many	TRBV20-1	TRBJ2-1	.	TGCAGTGCTAGAAGACTGGTCCCGCCGGACTCCTACAATGAGCAGTTCTTC	CSARRLVPPDSYNEQFF
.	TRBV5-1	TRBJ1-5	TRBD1	TGCGCCAGCAGTCTTGGGACAGTCAATCAGCCCCAGCATTTT	CASSLGTVNQPQHF
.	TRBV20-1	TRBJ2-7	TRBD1	TGCAGTGCCGGGACAGGGAATTGGTACGAGCAGTACTTC	CSAGTGNWYEQYF
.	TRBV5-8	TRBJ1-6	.	TGTGCCAGCAGCTCCTATGGCAGTGCTTCACCCCTCCACTTT	CASSSYGSASPLHF
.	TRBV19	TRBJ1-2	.	TGTGCCAGTACCATAGGGGCTCTTGGCTATGGCTACACCTTC	CASTIGALGYGYTF